Each of the 23 T cell receptor beta chains below was sequenced from the same sample in a study of blood T cell repertoires in COVID-19. Profiled with immunoSEQ multiplex PCR; TCRdb holds only in-frame clones, not every one. Of about 150,000 clones in the sample, roughly 72% were seen once. The sequencing input was peripheral blood. These receptors were collected from an elderly woman with acute or convalescent COVID-19.

The chain joins TRBV11-2 to TRBJ2-1, with TRBD2 matching 7 bases. The germline gives CDR1 SGHAT, CDR2 FQNNGV. The CDR3 has 15 amino acids. V gave up 2 bases and J gave up 8 bases; unmatched junction bases: 9. The DNA of the CDR3 is TGTGCCAGCAGCTTAAGGGCTAGCGGAGGTGATGAGCAGTTCTTC. As protein: CASSLRASGGDEQFF.

The rearrangement links TRBV7-3 to TRBJ2-3; no clear D. Germline V lookup: CDR1 SGHTA, CDR2 FQGTGA. The CDR3 is 15 residues long. V was pared by 4 bases and J by 6 bases, with 17 bases between. The DNA for the CDR3 is TGTGCCAGCAGCTCTCACGCGGAGCCTGGGGATACGCAGTATTTT. Its protein is CASSSHAEPGDTQYF. Filled out from reference TRBV7-3 and TRBJ2-3, the complete variable domain reads GAGVSQTPSNKVTEKGKYVELRCDPISGHTALYWYRQSLGQGPEFLIYFQGTGAADDSGLPNDRFFAVRPEGSVSTLKIQRTERGDSAVYLCASSSHAEPGDTQYFGPGTRLTVL.

This clone was detected a few times. This sequence joins TRBV3-1 (or the pseudogene TRBV3-2) and TRBJ1-4; TRBD1 might be the D (5 bases). The germline V gene has CDR1 LGHDT and CDR2 YNNKEL (reference sequence). CDR3 length: 15 amino acids. Between the trimmed V and J ends, which lost 6 bases and 4 bases, there was a span of 15 bases. In DNA form, the CDR3 reads TGTGCCAGCAGTGGAACGAGGGGACTTAATGAAAAACTGTTTTTT. Its protein is CASSGTRGLNEKLFF.

The chain employs TRBV6-2 or TRBV6-3 and TRBJ2-1, with TRBD1 as a possible D gene (5 bases). The V gene's germline CDR1 is MNHEY and CDR2 SVGEGT. V was cut by 4 bases and J by 0 bases, with 13 bases left in between. The CDR3 length is 16 residues. The CDR3 region has the DNA TGTGCCAGCAGTTGGTTAGGCCAGGGCTCCTACAATGAGCAGTTCTTC. It encodes CASSWLGQGSYNEQFF.

V and J are TRBV6-5 and TRBJ1-4, with D unresolved. Germline V gene data show CDR1 as MNHEY and CDR2 as SVGAGI. The CDR3 has 14 residues. Trimming removed 7 bases from V and 7 bases from J, with 16 bases in between. The DNA of the CDR3 is TGTGCCAGCATGGGGAGGGTAACCCCTGAAAAACTGTTTTTT. Protein product: CASMGRVTPEKLFF.

V gene TRBV28 combines with J gene TRBJ2-5; 10 bases are shared with TRBD2. The CDR3 has 15 residues. V shed 7 bases, J shed 5 bases, and the junction held 10 bases outside the gene matches. In germline, CDR1 is MDHEN, CDR2 SYDVKM. The CDR3 region has the DNA TGTGCCAGCAACCTCCGGAGCGGGGGGGCGGAGACCCAGTACTTC. Amino acids: CASNLRSGGAETQYF. Using reference TRBV28 and TRBJ2-5 for the parts outside the CDR3, the full variable domain is DVKVTQSSRYLVKRTGEKVFLECVQDMDHENMFWYRQDPGLGLRLIYFSYDVKMKEKGDIPEGYSVSREKKERFSLILESASTNQTSMYLCASNLRSGGAETQYFGPGTRLLVL.

The V call is TRBV7-9, the J call TRBJ2-3; D may be TRBD1 (6 bases). V lost 3 bases, J lost 8 bases, and 24 bases lay in between. The germline V gene has CDR1 SEHNR and CDR2 FQNEAQ (reference sequence). This CDR3 has 17 residues. In DNA, the CDR3 is TGTGCCAGCAGCTTGATACGCAGGACTCAGGCAGGGGTTACGCAGTATTTT. Translation gives CASSLIRRTQAGVTQYF.

The chain links TRBV7-9 to TRBJ1-1, with 8 bases fitting TRBD1. V was clipped by 2 bases and J by 1 base; unmatched bases: 3. The CDR3 extends over 15 amino acids. CDR1 is SEHNR and CDR2 is FQNEAQ in the germline V gene (reference sequence). This CDR3 is CASSLSDRGNTEAFF. DNA of the CDR3: TGTGCCAGCAGCTTAAGTGACAGGGGGAACACTGAAGCTTTCTTT. Full variable domain (missing parts from reference TRBV7-9 and TRBJ1-1): DTGVSQNPRHKITKRGQNVTFRCDPISEHNRLYWYRQTLGQGPEFLTYFQNEAQLEKSRLLSDRFSAERPKGSFSTLEIQRTEQGDSAMYLCASSLSDRGNTEAFFGQGTRLTVV.

The V and J genes are TRBV5-1 and TRBJ2-1, with 13 bases matching TRBD2. CDR1 is SGHRS and CDR2 is YFSETQ in the germline V gene. V lost 5 bases and J lost 9; bases outside the gene matches: 5. CDR3 size: 14 residues. The CDR3 DNA reads TGCGCCAGCAGTCTCGGACTAGCGGGAGTTGAGCAGTTCTTC. Translating gives CASSLGLAGVEQFF.

The V gene is TRBV5-5, the J gene TRBJ1-2; D perhaps matches TRBD1 (6 bases). Germline values: CDR1 SGHKS, CDR2 YYEKEE (reference sequence). The V end was cut by 4 bases, the J end by 4 bases, with 14 bases between. This CDR3 comprises 14 residues. CDR3: CASSRGQTRYGYTF. DNA for the CDR3: TGTGCCAGCAGCCGAGGACAGACTCGCTATGGCTACACCTTC.

This clone was found a few times. The V gene is TRBV3-1 (or the pseudogene TRBV3-2), the J gene TRBJ1-2, with TRBD1 as a possible D gene (5 bases). The germline V gene encodes CDR1 LGHDT and CDR2 YNNKEL (reference sequence). This CDR3 is 13 amino acids long. V was shortened by 5 bases and J by 4 bases, with 11 bases between the two germline ends. The CDR3 nucleotides read TGTGCCAGCAGCACGGGGGGACCCTATGGCTACACCTTC. This translates into CASSTGGPYGYTF.

For this clone: The junction and the germline gene differ at one end; a read error may be behind it. V usage is TRBV30 and J usage is TRBJ1-2, with D perhaps TRBD1 (6 bases). CDR1 and CDR2 (germline): GTSNPN, SVGIG (reference sequence). The CDR3 runs 10 residues. The CDR3 loop reads CAWGRQVQSF. The CDR3 DNA reads TGTGCCTGGGGAAGACAGGTTCAATCCTTC.

This clone has just one count. J is TRBJ2-1 and V is TRBV19; 10 bases fit TRBD1. Trimming cost V 6 bases and J 7 bases; bases outside gene matches: 12. Germline CDR1 is LNHDA and CDR2 is SQIVND (reference sequence). The CDR3 loop spans 16 amino acids. The chain's CDR3 is CASSLARTGGWNEQFF. The CDR3 DNA follows: TGTGCCAGTAGCTTGGCCCGGACAGGGGGTTGGAATGAGCAGTTCTTC.

A single count supports this clone. The genes are TRBV5-1 and TRBJ2-2; D ambiguous. V lost 0 bases, J lost 5 bases, and 11 bases lay in between. The germline gives CDR1 SGHRS, CDR2 YFSETQ. This CDR3 is built from 15 residues. The CDR3 nucleotides are TGCGCCAGCAGCTTGGTCGACTTTGGGACCGGGGAGCTGTTTTTT. This codes for CASSLVDFGTGELFF.

The chain has TRBV5-1 and TRBJ2-2, with D tentatively TRBD1 or TRBD2 (6 bases each). Per the germline V gene, CDR1 is SGHRS and CDR2 is YFSETQ. V was clipped by 4 bases and J by 1 base, with 11 bases between them. This CDR3 is 15 amino acids long. The CDR3 loop reads CASSLAGQNTGELFF. The CDR3 DNA follows: TGCGCCAGCAGCCTGGCGGGACAGAACACCGGGGAGCTGTTTTTT.

This chain connects TRBV2 to TRBJ1-4; D perhaps matches TRBD1 (5 bases). The CDR3 length is 13 residues. Per germline, CDR1 SNHLY and CDR2 FYNNEI. Trimming cost V 6 bases and J 8 bases, with 13 bases left between them. DNA for the CDR3: TGTGCCAGCAGCGATCAGCGGGGGGAAAAACTGTTTTTT. This translates into CASSDQRGEKLFF.

The chain is built from TRBV7-3 and TRBJ1-2, with TRBD1 as a possible D gene (5 bases). The V end lost 5 bases, the J end lost 6 bases, and 13 bases lay between the germline ends. Germline V CDR1 and CDR2: SGHTA, FQGTGA. The CDR3 length is 13 residues. The CDR3 region has the DNA TGTGCCAGCAGCCCGCTGGAGGGGAATGGCTACACCTTC. This encodes CASSPLEGNGYTF.

The chain recombines TRBV19 with TRBJ1-1; 7 positions agree with TRBD1. From germline, CDR1 is LNHDA and CDR2 SQIVND (reference sequence). The CDR3 loop spans 13 amino acids. The V gene end was trimmed by 9 bases and the J gene end by 0 bases; junction bases not matched to a gene: 4. The CDR3 DNA is TGTGCCAGCCAGGACAGGATGAACACTGAAGCTTTCTTT. Translated, it gives CASQDRMNTEAFF.

This chain connects TRBV5-5 to TRBJ2-2; 7 bases map to TRBD1. The CDR3 has 16 residues. The ends lost 4 bases at V and 1 base at J; junction bases unmatched: 7. Germline CDR1 SGHKS, CDR2 YYEKEE (reference sequence). The CDR3 protein is CASSGAGTVNTGELFF. CDR3 DNA sequence: TGTGCCAGCAGCGGGGCCGGGACAGTGAACACCGGGGAGCTGTTTTTT.

V usage is TRBV6-5 and J usage is TRBJ2-7, with D unresolved. The CDR3 contains 16 residues. Trimming cost V 2 bases and J 5 bases, with 19 bases left between them. Germline lookup yields CDR1 MNHEY and CDR2 SVGAGI. The CDR3 bases are TGTGCCAGCAGTTACGCAATAACAATAAATTCCCACGAGCAGTACTTC. Translated, it gives CASSYAITINSHEQYF.

The rearrangement uses TRBV7-3 and TRBJ1-1; 10 bases align to TRBD1. V was pared by 4 bases and J by 4 bases, with 3 bases of the junction left unmatched. The CDR3 has 14 amino acids. Germline V gives CDR1 SGHTA, CDR2 FQGTGA. In DNA, the CDR3 is TGTGCCAGCAGCTCGGGACAGGGGAGCACTGAAGCTTTCTTT. Translating gives CASSSGQGSTEAFF.

This clone has only a few counts. The chain links TRBV18 to TRBJ2-5, with TRBD2 matching over 13 bases. The V gene end was trimmed by 4 bases and the J gene end by 0 bases; junction bases not matched to a gene: 8. The CDR3 consists of 18 residues. Germline-derived CDR1 and CDR2 are KGHSH and LQKENI. As DNA, the CDR3 is TGTGCCAGCTCACGATTACTAGCGGGAGGGGTCTACCAAGAGACCCAGTACTTC. It codes for CASSRLLAGGVYQETQYF.

As for this clone: Sequence at one end of the junction differs from germline and may be a read error. V and J are TRBV3-1 (or the pseudogene TRBV3-2) and TRBJ2-1; D unclear. The CDR3 covers 12 residues. The germline V gene has CDR1 LGHDT and CDR2 YNNKEL (reference sequence). The CDR3 sequence: CASSLSYTEQFF. CDR3 DNA sequence: TGTGCCAGCAGCCTTTCGTACACTGAGCAGTTCTTC.